This T cell receptor beta chain emerged from a study of molecular identifiers for immune sequencing clone quantification. Study results and limitations: Even with about a million naive cells present, spiked Jurkat TCR RNA from one cell was reportedly detectable.

TCRdb redid the calling of the PCR reads with MiXCR, one entry per CDR3 protein. The sample holds about 320,000 distinct CDR3 sequences, about 20% seen once. The CDR3 has 16 residues. J lost 4 bases, V lost 3 bases, and 10 bases had no gene match. Germline CDR1 reads DFQATT; CDR2 reads SNEGSKA (reference sequence). This clonotype was seen many times. Its specificity is unknown. This receptor was taken from a human donor in good health. Some libraries in this study had Jurkat cell RNA spiked in. V and J are TRBV20-1 and TRBJ2-3; 10 nucleotides line up with TRBD2. Sequencing was done on a sample of naive CD8+ T cells from blood, with Jurkat cell RNA spiked in. As for subset: FACS-sorted CD8+CD4-CCR7+CD45RA+ naive T cells. CDR3: CSASSVWLAGADTQYF. CDR3 nucleotides: TGCAGTGCTAGTTCGGTCTGGCTAGCGGGAGCAGATACGCAGTATTTT.